This paragraph reports one T cell receptor (beta chain). What it recognizes is unknown. This sample was taken from a study of identifying expanded T cells in peripheral blood. During the collection period, no donor immune events like infections were recorded. Study results and limitations: Technical replicates showed roughly 1.2 changed clones; roughly two weeks 15 to 20; four weeks 19. Roughly 2-week clone count variance significantly increased as total template count grew.

Only in-frame clones appear in the TCRdb table, and some are missing; sequencing was by immunoSEQ multiplex PCR. This sample has tens of thousands of clones, with approximately 91% found just once. The TCR sequence derives from a person aged 18 to 75 in good health. Sequencing input: blood.

In DNA form, the CDR3 reads TGTGCCAGTAGTACCCCGACAGGTCTCTATGGCTACACCTTC. Amino acids: CASSTPTGLYGYTF. The gene calls are TRBV19 and TRBJ1-2; weak D call: TRBD1 (6 bases). The CDR3 runs 14 residues. Trimming pared 4 bases from V and 4 bases from J, leaving 13 bases between. Germline lookup yields CDR1 LNHDA and CDR2 SQIVND (reference sequence). Variable domain in full (rest from reference TRBV19 and TRBJ1-2): DGGITQSPKYLFRKEGQNVTLSCEQNLNHDAMYWYRQDPGQGLRLIYYSQIVNDFQKGDIAEGYSVSREKKESFPLTVTSAQKNPTAFYLCASSTPTGLYGYTFGSGTRLTVV.